This T cell receptor (beta chain) was sequenced during a study of identical twins. With 11 bases clipped from V and 2 bases from J, the junction kept 7 bases outside the gene matches. The CDR3 contains 13 residues. Germline assignment: CDR1 MDHEN and CDR2 SYDVKM. Study-wide results and limits: Clonotypes of the beta chain that were abundant in cord blood carried fewer insertions (memory repertoires showed none). Partial confounding of zero-insertion analyses by invariant MAIT and iNKT cells was possible.

Every sampled donor was Caucasian and healthy. Concerning this clonotype itself: No antigen is known for it.

MiXCR was run by TCRdb on the 5' RACE reads, yielding one entry per CDR3 protein. The sample records around 1.7 million distinct CDR3 sequences, around 29% being singletons. What was sequenced was cord blood. This chain joins TRBV28 and TRBJ2-3; 7 nucleotides align to TRBD1. The origin of this receptor is a newborn girl in good health. The DNA of the CDR3 is TGTGCCTGTCAAACAGGGGTCACAGATACGCAGTATTTT. Protein product: CACQTGVTDTQYF.